The subject of this entry is one T cell receptor beta chain. The sample is drawn from a study of CD8 T cells in Susac syndrome. CDR3 length equals 17 residues. Germline V CDR1 and CDR2: ENHRY, SYGVKD. Losses at the gene ends were 9 bases for V and 2 bases for J; bases not matched to a gene: 15. After extraction with the RNeasy kit, roughly 0.45 to 1 ug of the RNA was reverse transcribed using random hexamers. The authors amplified TCR beta CDR3 across 54 Vbeta and 13 Jbeta using immunoSEQ multiplex PCR. MiXCR, applied by TCRdb to the immunoSEQ multiplex PCR reads, yields one record per CDR3 protein. The sample comprises 150,000 to 200,000 distinct CDR3 sequences, about 93% of which are singletons, and 0.14% rests with the top ten. TEMRA cells were enriched by FACS, while CD8+ and CD4+ T cells were obtained through a negative isolation that was performed magnetically.

Source material: CD4+ T cells from PBMCs. The genes are TRBV10-3 and TRBJ2-3, with TRBD2 matching 9 bases. The clonotype comes from a human donor in good health. CDR3 sequence (DNA): TGTGCCATTACCGACTTGAGGCGGGGGGGATCCACAGATACGCAGTATTTT. It is translated as CAITDLRRGGSTDTQYF.